Listed below are T cell receptor beta chains from one sample, sequenced in a study of T cell repertoires in cytomegalovirus infection. Their target antigens are unknown. From the reads, TCRdb called clonotypes with MiXCR, one entry per CDR3 protein. The sample lists about 770,000 distinct CDR3 sequences, roughly 29% seen once, with around 14% in the top ten. The sample consisted of cultured CD8+ T cells from PBMCs, taken from culture after CMV antigen stimulation. These receptors were taken from a human donor in good health (CMV status not recorded). Some clones in this sample may be carry-over from other donors' samples. Both conserved end residues are part of each CDR3. D genes are given only for firm matches. Clone size is not always given. Where it is, it says once, few, many or a class for expanded clones.

clone_size j_call v_call d_call cdr3_aa cdr3_nt
many TRBJ2-1 TRBV7-9 - CASSLLKGRGEQFF TGTGCCAGCAGCTTATTGAAGGGTAGGGGTGAGCAGTTCTTC
few TRBJ1-1 TRBV5-1 TRBD1 CASSPQKQGVNTEAFF TGCGCCAGCAGCCCGCAGAAACAGGGGGTGAACACTGAAGCTTTCTTT
- TRBJ2-1 TRBV7-9 TRBD2 CASSARLAGDPRNEQFF TGTGCCAGCAGCGCCCGACTAGCGGGGGATCCTAGGAATGAGCAGTTCTTC
once TRBJ1-3 TRBV7-8 - CASSLDVANSGNTIYF TGTGCCAGCAGCTTAGATGTGGCCAACTCTGGAAACACCATATATTTT
- TRBJ2-5 TRBV5-1 - CASSLIYRDAKETQYF TGCGCCAGCAGCCTTATTTACCGGGACGCAAAAGAGACCCAGTACTTC
many TRBJ1-2 TRBV7-2 TRBD1 CASTQGQGRYYGYTF TGTGCCAGTACTCAGGGACAGGGACGGTACTATGGCTACACCTTC
- TRBJ2-1 TRBV19 TRBD2 CASSIIGTSGGTSYNEQFF TGTGCCAGTAGTATCATCGGGACTAGCGGGGGGACGAGCTACAATGAGCAGTTCTTC
- TRBJ1-1 TRBV5-1 TRBD1 CASSAGQGEVNTEAFF TGCGCCAGCAGCGCTGGACAGGGAGAGGTGAACACTGAAGCTTTCTTT
many TRBJ1-1 TRBV7-4 - CASSSVGPVNTEAFF TGTGCCAGCAGCAGCGTTGGGCCTGTGAACACTGAAGCTTTCTTT
- TRBJ1-5 TRBV25-1 - CASSRIWGGKGNQPQHF TGTGCCAGCAGTCGAATATGGGGCGGAAAGGGCAATCAGCCCCAGCATTTT
many TRBJ1-1 TRBV7-6 - CASSLGTPFGTEAFF TGTGCCAGCAGCTTAGGGACCCCATTCGGCACTGAAGCTTTCTTT
once TRBJ1-1 TRBV5-6 TRBD1 CASSPDRGLLNTEAFF TGTGCCAGCAGCCCCGACAGGGGGCTACTGAACACTGAAGCTTTCTTT
- TRBJ1-4 TRBV27 - CASTLRGSLVNEKLFF TGTGCCAGCACCTTGAGGGGGAGTTTGGTTAATGAAAAACTGTTTTTT
few TRBJ1-1 TRBV6-2/TRBV6-3 TRBD1 CASSYGTAKDTEAFF TGTGCCAGCAGTTACGGGACAGCTAAAGACACTGAAGCTTTCTTT
- TRBJ2-6 TRBV10-3 - CANGRDAGANVLTF TGTGCCAACGGAAGGGACGCTGGGGCCAACGTCCTGACTTTC
- TRBJ2-7 TRBV27 - CASSPLSRRDIEQYF TGTGCCAGCAGTCCCCTTTCCAGACGAGACATCGAGCAGTACTTC
- TRBJ1-5 TRBV20-1 - CSARGVENSNQPQHF TGCAGTGCCCGGGGGGTCGAAAATAGCAATCAGCCCCAGCATTTT
many TRBJ2-1 TRBV24-1 - CATSDKFDQVGEQFF TGTGCCACCAGTGATAAGTTCGACCAAGTCGGGGAGCAGTTCTTC
- TRBJ2-1 TRBV7-3 TRBD1 CASSLRGDSSYNEQFF TGTGCCAGCAGCTTACGAGGGGACAGCTCCTACAATGAGCAGTTCTTC
many TRBJ1-4 TRBV4-1 TRBD1 CASSQTGTVNEKLFF TGCGCCAGCAGCCAAACCGGGACAGTTAATGAAAAACTGTTTTTT
few TRBJ1-5 TRBV10-3 TRBD1 CAISDPGQYSNQPQHF TGTGCCATCAGTGACCCGGGACAGTATAGCAATCAGCCCCAGCATTTT
- TRBJ2-2 TRBV28 TRBD1 CASHKGTANTGELFF TGTGCCAGCCATAAGGGGACAGCTAACACCGGGGAGCTGTTTTTT